A selection of T cell receptor beta chains follows, all from one sample in a study of cytomegalovirus exposure and HLA in healthy donors. This table comes from immunoSEQ multiplex PCR, and its TCRdb copy is limited to in-frame clones, with some not included. In the table there are 120,000 or so clones, more than 75% of which are singletons. Sequencing was performed on PBMCs. Receptors were obtained from a man aged 18 to 35 in good health and CMV-seronegative. Both conserved end residues are part of each CDR3. Fields, in order: V gene, CDR3 length, clone size, D gene, J gene, CDR3 DNA, CDR3 protein. D genes are given only for firm matches. Only part of the rows carry a size: once, few, many, or a class if the clone is expanded.

>TRBV6-1|13|once|.|TRBJ2-3
TGTGCCAGCAAATTGGCCGTCACAGATACGCAGTATTTT
CASKLAVTDTQYF
>TRBV6-6|11|.|.|TRBJ2-7
TGTGCCACCGGACAGACCTACGAGCAGTACTTC
CATGQTYEQYF
>TRBV13|15|.|.|TRBJ2-7
TGTGCCAGCAGCTTAGGGGAGACAGGTTCCTACGAGCAGTACTTC
CASSLGETGSYEQYF
>TRBV7-9|14|.|.|TRBJ1-1
TGTGCCAGCAGCCACTCCACGGGGGTAGCTGAAGCTTTCTTT
CASSHSTGVAEAFF
>TRBV5-6|13|.|.|TRBJ2-5
TGTGCCAGCAGCTTAGACTTTCAAGAGACCCAGTACTTC
CASSLDFQETQYF
>TRBV15|15|.|.|TRBJ1-1
TGTGCCACCAGCAATAGGCGGCGAATGAACACTGAAGCTTTCTTT
CATSNRRRMNTEAFF
>TRBV5-1|14|.|.|TRBJ1-2
TGCGCCAGCAGCCGGGAGTGGGGCTCCGATGGCTACACCTTC
CASSREWGSDGYTF
>TRBV11-3|15|.|.|TRBJ2-1
TGTGCCAGCAGCCCGAGGGGAGGTCCCTACAATGAGCAGTTCTTC
CASSPRGGPYNEQFF
>TRBV5-5|13|.|.|TRBJ2-5
TGTGCCAGCAGCTTGGGGACAGAGGAGACCCAGTACTTC
CASSLGTEETQYF
>TRBV5-1|15|.|TRBD2|TRBJ2-1
TGCGCCAGCAGCAGAAATAGCGGGGGGCGGGATGAGCAGTTCTTC
CASSRNSGGRDEQFF
>TRBV10-2|15|.|.|TRBJ1-1
TGCGCCAGCAGAGCCGGAGGGGTGGGGGACACTGAAGCTTTCTTT
CASRAGGVGDTEAFF
>TRBV27|17|.|TRBD1|TRBJ2-7
TGTGCCAGCAGGGGACAGGGGGCGCTTGGGGAGGGTTACGAGCAGTACTTC
CASRGQGALGEGYEQYF
>TRBV15|12|.|TRBD1|TRBJ2-1
TGTGCCACGAACAGGGGTTACAATGAGCAGTTCTTC
CATNRGYNEQFF
>TRBV20-1|11|.|.|TRBJ1-1
TGCAGTGCTAGTCTTCCCTCTGAAGCTTTCTTT
CSASLPSEAFF
>TRBV5-4|16|.|.|TRBJ1-2
TGTGCCAGCAGCCCTGGCGTGACAGACCGCTTCTATGGCTACACCTTC
CASSPGVTDRFYGYTF
>TRBV9|15|.|.|TRBJ2-4
TGTGCCAGCAGCGTAGGTACCCAGGCCAAAAACATTCAGTACTTC
CASSVGTQAKNIQYF
>TRBV19|16|.|.|TRBJ1-3
TGTGCCAGTAGCACTCTCGACAGCAGCTCTGGAAACACCATATATTTT
CASSTLDSSSGNTIYF
>TRBV6-4|13|.|.|TRBJ2-3
TGTGCCAGCAGTGCCCGACCCCAGGGGACGCAGTATTTT
CASSARPQGTQYF
>TRBV5-1|14|.|TRBD1|TRBJ2-7
TGCGCCAGCAGTCCGACAGGGACCAACTACGAGCAGTACTTC
CASSPTGTNYEQYF
>TRBV6-6|13|.|TRBD1|TRBJ2-2
TGTGCCAGCACGCACTCAGGGGGTGGGGAGCTGTTTTTT
CASTHSGGGELFF
>TRBV5-6|15|.|.|TRBJ2-5
TGTGCCAGCAGCTTGGAGGGGGGGACAAGAGAGACCCAGTACTTC
CASSLEGGTRETQYF
>TRBV6-6|14|few|TRBD2|TRBJ2-7
TGTGCCAGCAGTTTTAGCGGGGGATCCTACGAGCAGTACTTC
CASSFSGGSYEQYF
>TRBV5-1|15|few|TRBD1|TRBJ1-6
TGCGCCAGCAGCCTTCGGGACAGGGCTAATTCACCCCTCCACTTT
CASSLRDRANSPLHF
>TRBV28|11|few|.|TRBJ1-1
TGTGCCAGCAGTTGGGGACTTAAAGCTTTCTTT
CASSWGLKAFF
>TRBV2|13|.|.|TRBJ2-7
TGTGCCAGCAGCTCAATAGAGAGTTCCGAGCAGTACTTC
CASSSIESSEQYF
>TRBV6-5|15|.|.|TRBJ2-6
TGTGCCACCAGACTCAGGCTTTCTGGGGCCAACGTCCTGACTTTC
CATRLRLSGANVLTF
>TRBV4-2|16|.|.|TRBJ2-5
TGTGCCAGCAGCCAAGAATGGAGGGGAACCCAAGAGACCCAGTACTTC
CASSQEWRGTQETQYF
>TRBV14|15|.|.|TRBJ1-1
TGTGCCAGCAGCCATCTGACAGGAGTCTCGTCTGAAGCTTTCTTT
CASSHLTGVSSEAFF
>TRBV12-5|17|.|.|TRBJ2-3
TGTGCTAGTGGTTTGTACCCGAAGGGGGGGACGGCAGATACGCAGTATTTT
CASGLYPKGGTADTQYF
>TRBV2|13|.|.|TRBJ1-6
TGTGCCAGCAGTGGGGGGGTGGGCTCACCCCTCCACTTT
CASSGGVGSPLHF
>TRBV6-5|14|.|.|TRBJ2-7
TGTGCCAGCGGGAGTCGGGGGGCGAATCCCGAGCAGTACTTC
CASGSRGANPEQYF
>TRBV7-3|13|.|TRBD1|TRBJ1-1
TGTGCCAGCAGTTCAGGGGGCGCGTCTGAAGCTTTCTTT
CASSSGGASEAFF
>TRBV9|18|.|.|TRBJ2-2
TGTGCCAGCAGCGTAGCCCCCCCCAGACAGGGAGGCACCGGGGAGCTGTTTTTT
CASSVAPPRQGGTGELFF
>TRBV7-9|17|.|.|TRBJ1-2
TGTTCCAGCAGCTTACCCGGGACACTCATAGGTAACTATGGCTACACCTTC
CSSSLPGTLIGNYGYTF
>TRBV18|13|once|.|TRBJ1-6
TGTGCCAGCTCCCGCGACAGAGAATCACCCCTCCACTTT
CASSRDRESPLHF
>TRBV19|13|once|.|TRBJ2-1
TGTGCCAGTAGTATTGGAGTTTACAATGAGCAGTTCTTC
CASSIGVYNEQFF
>TRBV6-5|15|.|.|TRBJ2-6
TGTGCCAGCAGAGAGGGTGGCTCTGGGGCCAACGTCCTGACTTTC
CASREGGSGANVLTF
>TRBV9|13|.|.|TRBJ1-2
TGTGCCAGCAGCGCCATACAGGGAAGCGGCTACACCTTC
CASSAIQGSGYTF
>TRBV7-8|13|once|.|TRBJ1-3
TGTGCCAGTACAGGGTCGGGGGGAAACACCATATATTTT
CASTGSGGNTIYF
>TRBV10-3|16|.|.|TRBJ2-3
TGTGCCATCAGCGATAGGGGGTCCGGGGGCACAGATACGCAGTATTTT
CAISDRGSGGTDTQYF
>TRBV6-1|12|.|TRBD1|TRBJ1-4
TGTGCCAGCAGTACAGGGGCAGGCAAACTGTTTTTT
CASSTGAGKLFF
>TRBV2|13|.|TRBD1|TRBJ2-7
TGTGCCAGCAGCGCTGACAGGGGATACGAGCAGTACTTC
CASSADRGYEQYF
>TRBV7-9|16|.|TRBD2|TRBJ2-3
TGTGCCAGCAGCTTAGTACTGGGGAGGGAGACAGATACGCAGTATTTT
CASSLVLGRETDTQYF
>TRBV6-5|12|.|TRBD1|TRBJ2-2
TGTGCCAGCAGCACAGGGGGCGGGGAGCTGTTTTTT
CASSTGGGELFF
>TRBV27|15|few|.|TRBJ1-1
TGTGCCAGCAGTTTGTCAAGGACTATGAACACTGAAGCTTTCTTT
CASSLSRTMNTEAFF
>TRBV7-9|15|.|TRBD1|TRBJ1-1
TGTGCCAGCAGCTTGCCGACAGGGCAACGCTCTGAAGCTTTCTTT
CASSLPTGQRSEAFF
>TRBV6-5|15|.|.|TRBJ1-6
TGTGCCAGCAGTTACTCGGCAGGGAACGATTCACCCCTCCACTTT
CASSYSAGNDSPLHF
>TRBV6-1|14|.|.|TRBJ1-1
TGTGCCAGCAGTCTAAACGGGGGGAACACTGAAGCTTTCTTT
CASSLNGGNTEAFF
>TRBV19|16|.|TRBD1|TRBJ2-7
TGTGCCAGTAGTTTGTATCCGGGACAGCCGTCGTCCGAGCAGTACTTC
CASSLYPGQPSSEQYF
>TRBV7-6|15|.|.|TRBJ2-5
TGTGCCAGCAGCTTGGAACTCGCCCGAGGGGAGACCCAGTACTTC
CASSLELARGETQYF